The present T cell receptor (beta chain) was sequenced within a study of T-cell reconstitution after alpha-beta-depleted transplantation in children. CDR3 size: 13 residues. Germline values: CDR1 MGHDK, CDR2 SYGVNS. The ends lost 8 bases at V and 4 bases at J; junction bases unmatched: 5. Unique molecular identifiers were incorporated when the TCRbeta library was constructed. A single record per CDR3 protein comes from TCRdb applying MiXCR to the PCR reads. The table shows 230,000 or so distinct CDR3 sequences, with 9% to 10% occurring only once. The sample holds many counts of this clonotype. The sequence was collected from a human donor who donated a stem cell graft to a child with SCID. Sequences were derived from PBMCs from the stem cell graft donor, sampled from the stem cell graft. The genes are TRBV25-1 and TRBJ2-5, with 9 nucleotides matching TRBD1. The CDR3 sequence: CASLLTGGETQYF. As DNA, the CDR3 is TGTGCCAGCCTCCTGACAGGGGGAGAGACCCAGTACTTC.